The rows below give T cell receptor beta chains drawn from one sample of a study of cytomegalovirus exposure and HLA in healthy donors. The table came from immunoSEQ multiplex PCR; TCRdb's copy has only in-frame clones and leaves some out. The data hold roughly 150,000 clones, with 65% to 85% observed a single time. The specimen sequenced was PBMCs. The receptors stem from a male donor in good health and CMV-seronegative. Both conserved end residues are part of each CDR3. D genes are given only for firm matches. Size tells how often a clone was seen (once, few, many) or the class of an expanded clone, and some rows leave it out.

j_call | d_call | v_call | clone_size | cdr3_aa | cdr3_nt
TRBJ2-2 | NA | TRBV5-1 | NA | CASSLGGGTGELFF | TGCGCCAGCAGCTTGGGGGGAGGAACCGGGGAGCTGTTTTTT
TRBJ1-1 | TRBD1 | TRBV13 | NA | CASSSTGTGGSTEAFF | TGTGCCAGCAGCTCCACCGGGACAGGGGGGTCGACTGAAGCTTTCTTT
TRBJ1-2 | TRBD1 | TRBV5-6 | NA | CASSLTGDYGYTF | TGTGCCAGCAGCCTGACAGGGGACTATGGCTACACCTTC
TRBJ2-3 | NA | TRBV4-3 | NA | CASSQTGGLSLPDTQYF | TGCGCCAGCAGCCAAACCGGGGGACTCAGCCTCCCAGATACGCAGTATTTT
TRBJ2-7 | NA | TRBV7-9 | NA | CASSLGPQGYLEQYF | TGTGCCAGCAGCTTAGGTCCACAGGGATACCTCGAGCAGTACTTC
TRBJ1-2 | TRBD1 | TRBV27 | NA | CASRTPGQGTGGYTF | TGTGCCAGCAGAACTCCGGGACAGGGGACAGGTGGCTACACCTTC
TRBJ2-2 | NA | TRBV16 | NA | CASRPELGTGELFF | TGTGCCAGCAGACCCGAACTAGGCACCGGGGAGCTGTTTTTT
TRBJ2-2 | NA | TRBV30 | NA | CAWSVGGSLAGELFF | TGTGCCTGGAGTGTGGGGGGTAGTTTGGCCGGGGAGCTGTTTTTT
TRBJ2-7 | NA | TRBV27 | NA | CASTLFYEQYF | TGTGCCAGCACCCTCTTCTACGAGCAGTACTTC
TRBJ1-4 | TRBD1 | TRBV7-8 | NA | CASSLVETGGYRTEKLFF | TGTGCCAGCAGCTTAGTTGAAACAGGGGGCTACCGAACAGAAAAACTGTTTTTT
TRBJ2-3 | TRBD1 | TRBV5-1 | NA | CASSLETGLLGTDTQYF | TGCGCCAGCAGCTTGGAGACAGGGCTTTTGGGCACAGATACGCAGTATTTT
TRBJ2-5 | TRBD2 | TRBV4-3 | NA | CASSQDLAGGRQETQYF | TGCGCCAGCAGCCAAGATCTGGCGGGGGGCCGCCAAGAGACCCAGTACTTC
TRBJ2-1 | TRBD2 | TRBV28 | NA | CASSLWGGLAGYNEQFF | TGTGCCAGCAGTTTATGGGGCGGGCTAGCGGGCTACAATGAGCAGTTCTTC
TRBJ1-2 | TRBD1 | TRBV19 | once | CASSIPDRLIYGYTF | TGTGCCAGTAGTATCCCGGACAGGTTGATCTATGGCTACACCTTC
TRBJ2-7 | TRBD1 | TRBV6-5 | NA | CASTNPGTGRYEQYF | TGTGCCAGCACCAATCCCGGGACAGGGAGGTACGAGCAGTACTTC
TRBJ1-1 | NA | TRBV4-3 | NA | CASSQVLGSNTEAFF | TGCGCCAGCAGCCAAGTCCTCGGGAGCAACACTGAAGCTTTCTTT
TRBJ2-7 | TRBD1 | TRBV19 | NA | CASSKKTMTGVDRYEQYF | TGTGCCAGTAGCAAGAAGACTATGACAGGGGTGGATCGTTACGAGCAGTACTTC
TRBJ1-2 | NA | TRBV4-1 | few | CASSHSRQADNYGYTF | TGCGCCAGCAGCCACTCCCGACAGGCCGATAACTATGGCTACACCTTC
TRBJ2-2 | TRBD1 | TRBV30 | NA | CAWKTGDTGELFF | TGTGCCTGGAAGACAGGGGACACCGGGGAGCTGTTTTTT
TRBJ1-5 | TRBD1 | TRBV7-3 | NA | CASSFGQARYQPQHF | TGTGCCAGCAGCTTCGGACAGGCACGGTATCAGCCCCAGCATTTT
TRBJ2-4 | TRBD2 | TRBV4-1 | NA | CASSQDLGGRQYF | TGCGCCAGCAGCCAAGATCTGGGCGGGAGACAGTACTTC
TRBJ2-5 | TRBD2 | TRBV9 | once | CASSVAASGSQETQYF | TGTGCCAGCAGCGTAGCGGCTAGCGGGAGTCAAGAGACCCAGTACTTC
TRBJ2-7 | NA | TRBV28 | few | CASSSAPYTASVEQYF | TGTGCCAGCAGCTCCGCCCCGTATACCGCTAGCGTAGAGCAGTACTTC
TRBJ2-3 | NA | TRBV27 | NA | CASSPWTFTDTQYF | TGTGCCAGCAGTCCCTGGACTTTCACAGATACGCAGTATTTT
TRBJ1-2 | TRBD1 | TRBV7-2 | NA | CASSLGQNYGYTF | TGTGCCAGCAGCTTGGGACAGAACTATGGCTACACCTTC
TRBJ2-6 | TRBD2 | TRBV13 | NA | CASSPGTRVSGANVLTF | TGTGCCAGCAGCCCAGGGACTAGGGTTAGTGGGGCCAACGTCCTGACTTTC